This T cell receptor beta chain appears in the sequencing data of a study of vaccination and CD4 T cells after COVID-19. Background on the study: Stimulation used overlapping spike peptides from SARS-CoV-2, HCoV-NL63, HCoV-OC43 and HCoV-229E. Broader study findings: Spike mono-reactivity applied to 304 of 307 vaccine-specific clones detected in convalescent patients.

The treatment is: approximately 10-day PBMC culture with coronavirus spike peptide pools or control peptides (ViraFEST assay). Following expansion of antigen-specific T cells with peptide pools, ViraFEST then sequenced TCRs. The CDR3 is 16 amino acids. Trimming stripped 6 bases from V and 3 bases from J, with 17 bases between. Germline CDR1 is LNHDA and CDR2 is SQIVND (reference sequence). This clonotype has only a few counts. The antigen is unknown. The Oncomine TCR Beta short-read assay was applied to DNA of cultured CD4+ T cells. Via MiXCR, TCRdb re-called the PCR reads, giving one row per CDR3 protein. The sample consists of several thousand distinct CDR3 sequences, more than 60% of them appearing once.

The chain employs TRBV19 and TRBJ2-2; D is possibly TRBD2 (7 bases). This TCR was recovered from a human donor who had recovered from COVID-19. The sample taken for sequencing was CD4+ T cells from blood, cultured in vitro. The CDR3 coding sequence is TGTGCCAGTAGCAAAGGGAGGGGGTCGTACACCGGGGAGCTGTTTTTT. It specifies CASSKGRGSYTGELFF.